The 12 T cell receptor beta chains presented below share a single source sample, sequenced in a study of blood T cell repertoires in COVID-19. The assay was immunoSEQ multiplex PCR, and TCRdb's table has in-frame clones only and misses some. The data hold about 52,000 clones, with about four fifths observed a single time. Sequenced sample: peripheral blood. These receptors originate from a man between 70 and 80 years old with active COVID-19.

This sequence joins TRBV14 and TRBJ1-6, with 9 bases fitting TRBD1. CDR3 length: 15 residues. Germline assignment: CDR1 SGHDN and CDR2 FVKESK. The V and J ends lost 2 bases and 8 bases, in that order; junction bases with no gene match: 4. The CDR3 is CASSQKGQGYSPLHF. The CDR3 DNA reads as TGTGCCAGCAGCCAAAAGGGACAGGGTTATTCACCCCTCCACTTT.

This rearrangement joins TRBV30 to TRBJ2-5; D is undetermined. CDR3 length: 13 residues. Looked up from germline, CDR1 is GTSNPN and CDR2 is SVGIG (reference sequence). V lost 0 bases, J lost 1 base, and 6 bases lay in between. The CDR3 loop reads CAWSVNTQETQYF. CDR3 nucleotides: TGTGCCTGGAGTGTAAACACCCAAGAGACCCAGTACTTC.

This clone came up a few times. The chain couples TRBV7-2 to TRBJ1-3, with a possible D match to TRBD1 (5 bases). This CDR3 comprises 15 residues. V lost 5 bases and J lost 4, with 15 bases in between. CDR1 SGHTA and CDR2 FQGNSA come from the germline V gene. The CDR3 DNA sequence: TGTGCCAGCAGCCCGGCGGCAGGGATCGGAAACACCATATATTTT. It specifies CASSPAAGIGNTIYF.

For the CDR3, the DNA is TGTGCCAGCAGCATCCGAGCCGGGACAGGGTCCTACGAGCAGTACTTC. Translation: CASSIRAGTGSYEQYF. The chain carries TRBV7-2 and TRBJ2-7; 9 bases are shared with TRBD1. V trimming: 5 bases; J trimming: 1 base; junction bases outside the gene matches: 9. CDR3 length equals 16 residues. From germline, CDR1 is SGHTA and CDR2 FQGNSA.

The rearrangement uses TRBV7-2 and TRBJ2-3; TRBD2 is a possible D gene (6 bases). This CDR3 contains 16 residues. The germline V and J ends were trimmed by 4 bases and 5 bases, with 19 bases remaining between them. Germline CDR1 reads SGHTA; CDR2 reads FQGNSA. CDR3 bases: TGTGCCAGCAGCTCCCGCTCGGGACTCCAAATAGATACGCAGTATTTT. Amino acids: CASSSRSGLQIDTQYF.

The chain links TRBV9 to TRBJ1-4, with TRBD1 matching over 11 bases. Trimming at V came to 4 bases and at J to 7 bases, leaving 6 bases not matched to a gene. There are 15 residues in the CDR3. Germline CDR1 SGDLS, CDR2 YYNGEE. CDR3 region: CASSPRTGGGEKLFF. In nucleotides, the CDR3 is TGTGCCAGCAGCCCAAGGACAGGGGGCGGTGAAAAACTGTTTTTT.

This clone has only a few counts. J is TRBJ2-7 and V is TRBV6-2 or TRBV6-3; 8 bases line up with TRBD2. CDR1 MNHEY and CDR2 SVGEGT come from the germline V gene. The CDR3 sequence is 15 residues long. After removal of 2 bases from V and 3 bases from J, the junction contained 6 bases not matched to a gene. CDR3 region: CASSYALGLVYEQYF. For the CDR3, the DNA is TGTGCCAGCAGTTACGCTTTGGGACTAGTCTACGAGCAGTACTTC.

The CDR3 loop is CATFPQVAKNIQYF. The CDR3, as DNA: TGTGCCACCTTCCCTCAGGTAGCCAAAAACATTCAGTACTTC. The chain couples TRBV6-6 to TRBJ2-4; D unresolved. Germline V gives CDR1 MNHNY, CDR2 SVGAGI (reference sequence). This CDR3 has 14 residues. V was cut by 10 bases and J by 0 bases, with 13 bases left in between.

The V call is TRBV29-1, the J call TRBJ1-5; unclear D gene. The CDR3 runs 12 residues. Per germline, CDR1 SQVTM and CDR2 ANQGSEA. Between the trimmed V and J ends, which lost 6 bases and 3 bases, there was a span of 9 bases. Here the CDR3 DNA reads TGCAGCGTCCAGGACTTCAATCAGCCCCAGCATTTT. This translates into CSVQDFNQPQHF.

This chain connects TRBV4-3 to TRBJ1-5; TRBD1 matches at 7 bases. CDR3 size: 15 residues. The germline V gene has CDR1 LGHNA and CDR2 YSLEER. V gave up 0 bases and J gave up 7 bases; unmatched junction bases: 6. CDR3 coding DNA: TGCGCCAGCAGCCAAGATTACAGGGGAAAGCAGCCCCAGCATTTT. It is translated as CASSQDYRGKQPQHF.

The rearrangement links TRBV5-1 to TRBJ2-5; weak D call: TRBD1 (5 bases). The germline V gene encodes CDR1 SGHRS and CDR2 YFSETQ. The CDR3 sequence is 14 residues long. With 1 base removed from V and 1 base from J, the gap between germline ends came to 8 bases. The CDR3 region has the DNA TGCGCCAGCAGCTTGTTAGGGGTCCAAGAGACCCAGTACTTC. Translated, it gives CASSLLGVQETQYF.

This sequence joins TRBV24-1 and TRBJ2-3; 9 bases align to TRBD2. This CDR3 has 17 residues. Germline-derived CDR1 and CDR2 are KGHDR and SFDVKD. V was clipped by 3 bases and J by 1 base; unmatched bases: 7. The CDR3 region is CATSDPYVAGGTDTQYF. Here the CDR3 DNA reads TGTGCCACCAGTGATCCGTACGTAGCGGGGGGCACAGATACGCAGTATTTT.